The 23 T cell receptor beta chains reported below all come from one sample, sequenced in a study of response to subunit inactivated influenza vaccine (dated by TCRdb to 2016 to 2019). Library creation used RT-PCR. Sequenced on an Illumina HiSeq 2500. The public reads were reanalyzed by TCRdb: fastp trimming at Q25, MiXCR alignment, in-frame beta chains only. For every CDR3 protein sequence, its rows merge into one entry that carries the most common genes and DNA. This sample lists under 200,000 distinct CDR3 sequences; 9.5% to 15% were detected once. About 29% of the sample is taken by the ten largest. Another study also made use of these data, one on T cells expressing NK-cell markers. The second study's authors report: The TCR beta cDNA libraries were made using 5'RACE template switching, a step that added both a universal primer site and unique molecular identifiers.

The specimen was CD8+ T cells sorted from PBMCs, collected 11 to 12 days after vaccination. These receptors were collected from a man aged 50-60 years who received an inactivated influenza vaccine. Donor details come from another sample of the same person, matched by shared clones.

Many counts were recorded for this clonotype. The gene calls are TRBV27 and TRBJ1-1; weak D call: TRBD1 (5 bases). The germline gives CDR1 MNHEY, CDR2 SMNVEV (reference sequence). V was trimmed by 3 bases and J by 0 bases, leaving 11 bases between them. The CDR3 is 15 residues long. Here the CDR3 DNA reads TGTGCCAGCAGTTTCAGGGCCCAAATGAACACTGAAGCTTTCTTT. Its protein product is CASSFRAQMNTEAFF.

This clonotype was seen more than once but under ten times. V usage is TRBV2 and J usage is TRBJ2-1; possibly TRBD2 for D (5 bases). This CDR3 has 12 residues. CDR1 and CDR2 from the germline V gene are SNHLY and FYNNEI. Trimming left V 6 bases short and J 9 bases short, with 12 bases between. DNA of the CDR3: TGTGCCAGCAGCTCTTTAGGGAGTGAGCAGTTCTTC. Amino acid sequence: CASSSLGSEQFF.

The CDR3: CASGTNAPRGGTDTQYF. CDR3 bases: TGTGCCAGCGGAACGAATGCCCCCAGGGGTGGCACAGATACGCAGTATTTT. The chain links TRBV7-9 to TRBJ2-3, with a possible D match to TRBD1 (6 bases). CDR1 is SEHNR, CDR2 FQNEAQ, per germline (reference sequence). This CDR3 has 17 residues. V lost 8 bases and J lost 1, with 22 bases in between.

The table lists this clonotype with many counts. V and J are TRBV4-3 and TRBJ2-7; 8 bases map to TRBD1. There are 15 residues in the CDR3. CDR1 and CDR2 from the germline V gene are LGHNA and YSLEER. V shed 0 bases, J shed 5 bases, and the junction held 6 bases outside the gene matches. CDR3 loop: CASSQDIQGGNEQYF. For the CDR3, the DNA is TGCGCCAGCAGCCAAGATATACAGGGGGGCAACGAGCAGTACTTC.

The chain links TRBV7-3 to TRBJ2-1; D gene ambiguous. Germline assignment: CDR1 SGHTA and CDR2 FQGTGA. The CDR3 has 17 amino acids. The germline V and J ends were trimmed by 1 base and 4 bases, with 17 bases remaining between them. This chain's CDR3 is CASSLMATPSPYNEQFF. In DNA form, the CDR3 reads TGTGCCAGCAGCTTAATGGCGACCCCTTCCCCTTACAATGAGCAGTTCTTC.

This clonotype was observed a few times. The rearrangement links TRBV6-6 to TRBJ1-3; D uncertain. Germline lookup yields CDR1 MNHNY and CDR2 SVGAGI (reference sequence). The CDR3 runs 13 residues. The germline V and J ends were trimmed by 8 bases and 0 bases, with 8 bases remaining between them. CDR3 coding DNA: TGTGCCAGCCAAGACATCTCTGGAAACACCATATATTTT. Its translation is CASQDISGNTIYF.

V and J are TRBV27 and TRBJ2-3, with 7 bases that match TRBD2. J was trimmed by 3 bases and V by 3 bases; bases with no gene match: 15. Germline V gene sequence: CDR1 MNHEY, CDR2 SMNVEV (reference sequence). There are 18 residues in the CDR3. The CDR3 sequence: CASSFGLAGVLRTDTQYF. The CDR3 DNA follows: TGTGCCAGCAGTTTTGGTTTGGCGGGAGTGTTGAGGACAGATACGCAGTATTTT.

This clonotype was seen more than once but under ten times. This chain connects TRBV9 to TRBJ2-1; tentatively, D is TRBD2 (5 bases). The germline gives CDR1 SGDLS, CDR2 YYNGEE. This CDR3 comprises 12 residues. With 5 bases removed from V and 8 bases from J, the gap between germline ends came to 11 bases. The CDR3 DNA is TGTGCCAGCAGGGGAGACGCGGATGAGCAGTTCTTC. Amino acid sequence: CASRGDADEQFF.

A few counts support this clonotype. This chain connects TRBV10-3 to TRBJ2-1; 7 nucleotides line up with TRBD1. This CDR3 is 13 amino acids long. Germline V gives CDR1 ENHRY, CDR2 SYGVKD. The ends lost 7 bases at V and 3 bases at J; junction bases unmatched: 3. The CDR3 region is CAINRGDYNEQFF. CDR3 DNA: TGTGCCATCAACAGGGGTGACTACAATGAGCAGTTCTTC.

There are a few counts of this clonotype. This rearrangement joins TRBV29-1 to TRBJ2-7; either TRBD1 or TRBD2 may fit D (5 bases each). The germline CDR1 and CDR2 sequences are SQVTM and ANQGSEA. Trimming removed 4 bases from V and 0 bases from J, with 19 bases in between. The CDR3 is 16 amino acids. The CDR3 nucleotides read TGCAGCGTTGCTATACCCCTGGGACGAATCTCCTACGAGCAGTACTTC. Translated: CSVAIPLGRISYEQYF.

This clonotype was seen only a few times. V is TRBV6-1 and J is TRBJ2-5; TRBD2 matches at 14 bases. Germline V gives CDR1 MNHNS, CDR2 SASEGT. V shed 5 bases, J shed 8 bases, and the junction held 7 bases outside the gene matches. This CDR3 comprises 15 residues. The DNA for the CDR3 is TGTGCCAGCAGTATCGGGACTAGCGGGGGAACTACCCAGTACTTC. Translation gives CASSIGTSGGTTQYF.

This clonotype came up many times. The chain is built from TRBV11-2 and TRBJ1-2; no definite D call. The V and J ends lost 1 base and 0 bases respectively, with 3 bases between them. The CDR3 extends over 13 amino acids. CDR1 is SGHAT, CDR2 FQNNGV, per germline. The chain's CDR3 is CASSLGSNYGYTF. The CDR3 coding sequence is TGTGCCAGCAGCTTAGGCTCTAACTATGGCTACACCTTC.

This clonotype was seen at least ten times. This chain links TRBV7-9 with TRBJ1-2; D unresolved. This CDR3 contains 13 residues. Trimming cost V 1 base and J 2 bases, with 5 bases left between them. In germline, CDR1 is SEHNR, CDR2 FQNEAQ (reference sequence). DNA of the CDR3: TGTGCCAGCAGCTTAGGGGAGAACTATGGCTACACCTTC. Its translation: CASSLGENYGYTF.

This clonotype was observed a few times. The gene calls are TRBV7-9 and TRBJ1-2, with D possibly being TRBD1 (5 bases). The CDR3 contains 14 residues. Germline CDR1 reads SEHNR; CDR2 reads FQNEAQ (reference sequence). The V and J ends lost 5 bases and 3 bases respectively, with 13 bases between them. In DNA, the CDR3 is TGTGCCAGCAGCCCACCGACAGATTACTATGGCTACACCTTC. It translates to CASSPPTDYYGYTF.

The CDR3 reads CAIPETANYNEQFF. As DNA, the CDR3 is TGTGCCATCCCAGAGACTGCCAACTACAATGAGCAGTTCTTC. The V and J genes are TRBV2 and TRBJ2-1; no clear D gene. CDR1 is SNHLY and CDR2 is FYNNEI in the germline V gene. Trimming took 10 bases from V and 3 from J, leaving 16 bases between them. The CDR3 runs to 14 residues.

This clonotype was observed a handful of times. The chain uses TRBV7-9 and TRBJ2-1; 7 nucleotides agree with TRBD1. The CDR3 has 14 amino acids. Trimming took 5 bases from V and 6 from J; bases not matched to a gene: 7. The germline CDR1 and CDR2 sequences are SEHNR and FQNEAQ (reference sequence). As DNA, the CDR3 is TGTGCCAGCAGCCAACTACAGGGGTCCAATGAGCAGTTCTTC. It translates to CASSQLQGSNEQFF.

This clonotype was seen at least ten times. The chain couples TRBV4-1 to TRBJ2-3, with 7 nucleotides matching TRBD1. From germline, CDR1 is MGHRA and CDR2 YSYEKL. Unmatched junction bases numbered 5, after V lost 4 bases and J lost 1 base. This CDR3 region has 15 residues. CDR3 coding DNA: TGCGCCAGCAGCCGTGACAGGGTTGGCACAGATACGCAGTATTTT. It yields the protein CASSRDRVGTDTQYF.

Regarding this clonotype: A single base separates this from a much larger clone, so it may be a read error. V is TRBV12-3 or TRBV12-4 and J is TRBJ1-1; D is uncertain. Trimming stripped 5 bases from V and 3 bases from J, with 13 bases between. This CDR3 spans 14 amino acids. CDR3 amino acids: CASSPDGLDTEAFF. The CDR3, as DNA: TGTGCCAGCAGTCCGGACGGGTTGGACACTGAAGCTTTCTTT.

The CDR3 is CASSLSVPGNYGYTF. The DNA for the CDR3 is TGTGCCAGCAGCTTATCGGTTCCAGGGAACTATGGCTACACCTTC. This chain joins TRBV7-8 and TRBJ1-2; the D gene is possibly TRBD1 (5 bases). V dropped 2 bases and J dropped 2 bases, with 12 bases sitting between them. CDR1 is SGHVS, CDR2 FQNEAQ, per germline. The CDR3 contains 15 residues.

This clonotype was found a few times. In nucleotides, the CDR3 is TGTGCCAGCAGCCAAGCTAGAGAGGGGGGGCCGAACTACAATGAGCAGTTCTTC. Amino acids: CASSQAREGGPNYNEQFF. The V call is TRBV3-1, the J call TRBJ2-1; TRBD2 is a possible D gene (7 bases). Germline V gene sequence: CDR1 LGHDT, CDR2 YNNKEL (reference sequence). CDR3 length equals 18 residues. The V end lost 1 base, the J end lost 3 bases, and 19 bases lay between the germline ends.

This clonotype was detected ten times or more. The CDR3, as DNA: TGCAGCGTTGACGGCGGGGAGGCCAATGAGCAGTTCTTC. Its protein product is CSVDGGEANEQFF. The chain employs TRBV29-1 and TRBJ2-1; possibly TRBD2 for D (6 bases). Germline loops: CDR1 SQVTM, CDR2 ANQGSEA. Trimming removed 3 bases at V and 6 bases at J, with 12 bases between. The CDR3 is made up of 13 amino acids.

This clonotype was seen many times. The V gene is TRBV13, the J gene TRBJ2-1; D not resolved. V lost 5 bases and J lost 7, with 18 bases in between. In germline, CDR1 is PRHDT, CDR2 FYEKMQ (reference sequence). The CDR3 has 15 amino acids. The CDR3 DNA reads TGTGCCAGCAGCCCCGATCGGGCCGCTATAAATGAGCAGTTCTTC. This translates into CASSPDRAAINEQFF.

This clonotype was detected a few times. The V and J genes are TRBV20-1 and TRBJ1-1, with a weak D call TRBD1 (5 bases). With 3 bases removed from V and 4 bases from J, the gap between germline ends came to 12 bases. This CDR3 contains 13 residues. The V gene's germline CDR1 is DFQATT and CDR2 SNEGSKA (reference sequence). Here the CDR3 DNA reads TGCAGTGCTAGGGGGGGAGTTGGCACTGAAGCTTTCTTT. Translated, it gives CSARGGVGTEAFF.